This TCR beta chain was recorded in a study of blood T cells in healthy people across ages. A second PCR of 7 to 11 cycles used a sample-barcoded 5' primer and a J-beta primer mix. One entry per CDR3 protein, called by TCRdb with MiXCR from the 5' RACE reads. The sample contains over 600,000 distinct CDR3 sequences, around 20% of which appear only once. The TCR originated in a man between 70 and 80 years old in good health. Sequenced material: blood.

The CDR3 nucleotides are TGCGCCAGCAGCTTTCTAGCGGGAGGGATGTCCGGGGAGCTGTTTTTT. Amino acids: CASSFLAGGMSGELFF. The chain uses TRBV5-1 and TRBJ2-2; TRBD2 matches at 12 bases. Looked up from germline, CDR1 is SGHRS and CDR2 is YFSETQ. This CDR3 is 16 amino acids long. J lost 6 bases, V lost 2 bases, and 5 bases had no gene match.